This is a list of T cell receptor beta chains from one sample in a study of shared clonotypes between healthy human individuals. Only in-frame clones appear in the TCRdb table, and some are missing; sequencing was by immunoSEQ multiplex PCR. The table includes about 600,000 clones, roughly four fifths detected once. The sequenced sample was PBMCs. The receptors were gathered from a woman in her thirties or forties in good health. Some clones in this sample may be carry-over from other donors' samples. CDR3s include the opening cysteine and the closing phenylalanine or tryptophan. Each record gives: J gene, V gene, D gene, clone size, CDR3 DNA, CDR3 protein. The D gene is left open where the match is weak. The listing skips clone size in some rows; elsewhere it reads once, few, many or a size class.

>TRBJ2-1|TRBV2|-|few
TGCGCCAGCAGTCCCGGGACGGGAGCCTACAATGAGCAGTTCTTC
CASSPGTGAYNEQFF
>TRBJ2-1|TRBV10-1|TRBD2|-
TGCGCCAGCAGTGACAGCGGGAGGGCCCTCGCTGAGCAGTTCTTC
CASSDSGRALAEQFF
>TRBJ2-5|TRBV5-1|TRBD1|-
TGCGCCAGCAAACGGACAGGGGGCGGCGAGACCCAGTACTTC
CASKRTGGGETQYF
>TRBJ1-6|TRBV6-5|-|-
TGTGCCAGCAGTCCAGGAGGGGAGAATTCACCCCTCCACTTT
CASSPGGENSPLHF
>TRBJ2-7|TRBV7-8|TRBD2|-
TGTGCCAGCAGCCAGGGACTAGTCTACGAGCAGTACTTC
CASSQGLVYEQYF
>TRBJ2-4|TRBV2|TRBD2|-
TGTGCCAGCAGTGAAACCCTAACCGGGACTAGCGGGAAGAAAAACATTCAGTACTTC
CASSETLTGTSGKKNIQYF
>TRBJ2-5|TRBV10-1|-|-
TGCGCCAGCAGTGCAGGCCTTCAAGAGACCCAGTACTTC
CASSAGLQETQYF
>TRBJ2-7|TRBV28|TRBD2|-
TGTGCCAGCAATCCGGGACTAGCGGGAGCCTACGAGCAGTACTTC
CASNPGLAGAYEQYF
>TRBJ2-1|TRBV18|TRBD2|-
TGTGCCAGCTCATTGGCCCTTAGCGGGGTTCACAATGAGCAGTTCTTC
CASSLALSGVHNEQFF
>TRBJ2-3|TRBV6-4|-|-
TGTGCCAGCAGATCACAGGGAGCTAGCACAGATACGCAGTATTTT
CASRSQGASTDTQYF
>TRBJ1-3|TRBV4-3|TRBD1|once
TGCGCCAGCAGCCAAGATAGGGACAGCTCTGGAAACACCATATATTTT
CASSQDRDSSGNTIYF
>TRBJ2-7|TRBV5-4|-|few
TGTGCCATGGGACTGGACGAGCAGTACTTC
CAMGLDEQYF
>TRBJ2-1|TRBV7-6|-|-
TGTGCCAGCAGCGCCCCAGGGAGCCTGGGCGGCTACAATGAGCAGTTCTTC
CASSAPGSLGGYNEQFF
>TRBJ2-7|TRBV7-6|-|-
TGTGCCAGCAGCTTAGTTCCAGGGGGTCCTAGCGGAACCTCCTACGAGCAGTACTTC
CASSLVPGGPSGTSYEQYF
>TRBJ1-5|TRBV18|TRBD1|-
TGTGCCAGCTCACCACCCGGACAGGGAAGACAGCCCCAGCATTTT
CASSPPGQGRQPQHF
>TRBJ2-5|TRBV7-9|-|-
TGTGCCAGCAGCCACCCCGGGGACGGCGAGACCCAGTACTTC
CASSHPGDGETQYF
>TRBJ1-1|TRBV10-2|-|few
TGCGCCAGCAGTGTGACAGGAAACACTGAAGCTTTCTTT
CASSVTGNTEAFF
>TRBJ2-2|TRBV5-1|TRBD1|few
TGCGCCAGCAGCTTGGACAGGGGGCAGCTTGCCGGGGAGCTGTTTTTT
CASSLDRGQLAGELFF
>TRBJ1-5|TRBV4-3|-|-
TGCGCCAGCAGCCAAGGCGTGAGGAGAAGCAATCAGCCCCAGCATTTT
CASSQGVRRSNQPQHF
>TRBJ2-2|TRBV28|TRBD1|-
TGTGCCAGCAGTTTACACCAGGGACAGGGTAACACCGGGGAGCTGTTTTTT
CASSLHQGQGNTGELFF
>TRBJ2-1|TRBV5-4|TRBD2|-
TGTGCCAGCAGCCCCCCGTGGGGGAGGGGTGGGAATGAGCAGTTCTTC
CASSPPWGRGGNEQFF
>TRBJ2-7|TRBV29-1|-|-
TGCAGCGTTGGTCAGGACCGCTACGAGCAGTACTTC
CSVGQDRYEQYF
>TRBJ1-2|TRBV7-9|TRBD1|-
TGTGCCAGCAGCTTCGGACAGGGGCTTTCCTATGGCTACACCTTC
CASSFGQGLSYGYTF
>TRBJ1-1|TRBV29-1|TRBD1|-
TGCAGCGTTGAATTGCGACAGGGGGGTGAAGCTTTCTTT
CSVELRQGGEAFF
>TRBJ1-5|TRBV10-3|-|once
TGTGCCATCAGCGTAGGTCCGGAAGGGGGAGGAAGTCAGCCCCAGCATTTT
CAISVGPEGGGSQPQHF
>TRBJ2-3|TRBV5-1|TRBD2|-
TGCGCCAGCAGCCCGGGACTAGCGGGAGGGCCAGATACGCAGTATTTT
CASSPGLAGGPDTQYF
>TRBJ2-5|TRBV7-8|-|-
TGTGCCAGCAGCTTAGTCGGAGGGGGGATAGAGACCCAGTACTTC
CASSLVGGGIETQYF
>TRBJ1-2|TRBV5-6|-|-
TGTGCCAGCAGCTTTTTTGACTTCGAGTATGGCTACACCTTC
CASSFFDFEYGYTF
>TRBJ2-7|TRBV18|TRBD1|-
TGTGCCAGCTCAATGGGACAGGGGGAGGACGAGCAGTACTTC
CASSMGQGEDEQYF
>TRBJ1-2|TRBV5-4|-|-
TGTGCCAGCAGCTTGGCCAAACAGTTTAACTATGGCTACACCTTC
CASSLAKQFNYGYTF
>TRBJ1-2|TRBV6-4|-|-
TGTGCCAGTAACCGGGATTTCTATGGCTACACCTTC
CASNRDFYGYTF
>TRBJ2-1|TRBV4-3|TRBD2|-
TGCGCCAGCAGCCAAGTAGGGACTAGCGGGAGGAGTGTGCAGTTCTTC
CASSQVGTSGRSVQFF
>TRBJ2-7|TRBV27|-|-
TGTGCCAGCAGTCCGAGGACACCCTACGAGCAGTACTTC
CASSPRTPYEQYF
>TRBJ2-2|TRBV19|-|few
TGTGCCAGTAGTATTACGGGCCCCGGGGAGCTGTTTTTT
CASSITGPGELFF
>TRBJ1-5|TRBV28|TRBD1|many
TGTGCCAGCAGACGGACAGGGGATCAGCCCCAGCATTTT
CASRRTGDQPQHF
>TRBJ2-1|TRBV5-1|-|-
TGCGCCAGCAGCTTGGGTGGAGGTCTCGCCTACAATGAGCAGTTCTTC
CASSLGGGLAYNEQFF
>TRBJ1-1|TRBV27|-|-
TGTGCCAGCAGTTTAACGCACAGGGCCGAGGGCACTGAAGCTTTCTTT
CASSLTHRAEGTEAFF
>TRBJ2-7|TRBV2|TRBD2|few
TGTGCCACGAGACCCGGGACTACTCTACGCGAGCAGTACTTC
CATRPGTTLREQYF
>TRBJ2-1|TRBV28|-|-
TGTGCCAGCAGTTTGGGCAGGGTGAGCAATGAGCAGTTCTTC
CASSLGRVSNEQFF
>TRBJ2-7|TRBV28|TRBD1|-
TGTGCCAGCAGATCACCATCCCCGGGACAGGGGAACGAGCAGTACTTC
CASRSPSPGQGNEQYF
>TRBJ2-5|TRBV11-2|-|-
TGTGCCAGCACCTCAGGGGTCCAAGAGACCCAGTACTTC
CASTSGVQETQYF
>TRBJ2-6|TRBV30|-|-
TGTGCCTGGGGTACGGGTGGGGCCAACGTCCTGACTTTC
CAWGTGGANVLTF
>TRBJ2-7|TRBV10-3|TRBD1|many
TGTGCCATCAAGGGGGCCCGCTCCTACGAGCAGTACTTC
CAIKGARSYEQYF
>TRBJ1-2|TRBV5-1|TRBD1|once
TGCGCCAGCAGCTATGGGACAGGGACTAACTATGGCTACACCTTC
CASSYGTGTNYGYTF
>TRBJ2-7|TRBV7-6|-|-
TGTGCCAGCAGCTTAAAACACGAGCAGTACTTC
CASSLKHEQYF
>TRBJ2-4|TRBV28|-|-
TGTGCCAGCAGCTTTGGGCCAGCCAAAAACATTCAGTACTTC
CASSFGPAKNIQYF